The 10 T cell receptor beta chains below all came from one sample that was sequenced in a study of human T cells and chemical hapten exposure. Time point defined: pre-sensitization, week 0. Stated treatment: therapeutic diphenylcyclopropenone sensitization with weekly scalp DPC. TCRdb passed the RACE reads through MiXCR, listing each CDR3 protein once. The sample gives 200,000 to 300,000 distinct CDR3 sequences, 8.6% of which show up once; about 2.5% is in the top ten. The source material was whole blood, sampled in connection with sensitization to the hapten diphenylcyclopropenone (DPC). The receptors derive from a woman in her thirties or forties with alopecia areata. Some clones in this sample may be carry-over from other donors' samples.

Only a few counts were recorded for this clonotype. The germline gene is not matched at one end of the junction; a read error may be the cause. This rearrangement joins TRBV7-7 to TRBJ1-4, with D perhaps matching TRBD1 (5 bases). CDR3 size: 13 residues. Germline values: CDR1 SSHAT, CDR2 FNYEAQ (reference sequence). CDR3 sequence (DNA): TGTGCTAGCAGCTTCCAGGGAAGCGAAAAACTGTTTTTT. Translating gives CASSFQGSEKLFF.

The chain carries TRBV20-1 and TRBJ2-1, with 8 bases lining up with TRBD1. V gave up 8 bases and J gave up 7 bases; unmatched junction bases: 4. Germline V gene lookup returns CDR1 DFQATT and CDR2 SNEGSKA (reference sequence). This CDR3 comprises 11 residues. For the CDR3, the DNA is TGCAGTCCCGGACAGGGAAATGAGCAGTTCTTC. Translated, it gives CSPGQGNEQFF.

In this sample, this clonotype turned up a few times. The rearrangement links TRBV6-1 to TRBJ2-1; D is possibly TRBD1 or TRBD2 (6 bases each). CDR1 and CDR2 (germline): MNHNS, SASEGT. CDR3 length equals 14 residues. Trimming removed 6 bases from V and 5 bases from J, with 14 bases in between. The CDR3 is CASRPLGGDNEQFF. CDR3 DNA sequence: TGTGCCAGCAGACCACTGGGGGGCGACAATGAGCAGTTCTTC.

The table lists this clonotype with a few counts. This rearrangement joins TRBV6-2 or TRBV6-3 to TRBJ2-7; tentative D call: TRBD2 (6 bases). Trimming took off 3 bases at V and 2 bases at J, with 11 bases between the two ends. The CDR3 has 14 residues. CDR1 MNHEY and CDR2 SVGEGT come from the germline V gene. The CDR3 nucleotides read TGTGCCAGCAGTTATGTAGCGGATACCTACGAGCAGTACTTC. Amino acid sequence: CASSYVADTYEQYF.

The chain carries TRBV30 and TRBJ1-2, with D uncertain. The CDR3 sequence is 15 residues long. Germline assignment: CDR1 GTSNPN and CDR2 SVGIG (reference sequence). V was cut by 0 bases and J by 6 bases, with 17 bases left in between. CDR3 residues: CAWSVRSSASHGYTF. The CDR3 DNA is TGTGCCTGGAGTGTACGGTCGTCCGCTTCTCATGGCTACACCTTC. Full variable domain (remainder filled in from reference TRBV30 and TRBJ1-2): SQTIHQWPATLVQPVGSPLSLECTVEGTSNPNLYWYRQAAGRGLQLLFYSVGIGQISSEVPQNLSASRPQDRQFILSSKKLLLSDSGFYLCAWSVRSSASHGYTFGSGTRLTVV.

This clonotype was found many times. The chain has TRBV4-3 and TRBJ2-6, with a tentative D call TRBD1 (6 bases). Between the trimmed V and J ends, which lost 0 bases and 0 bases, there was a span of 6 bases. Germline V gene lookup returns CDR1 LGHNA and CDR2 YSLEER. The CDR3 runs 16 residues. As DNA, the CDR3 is TGCGCCAGCAGCCAAGAGGACAGCTCTGGGGCCAACGTCCTGACTTTC. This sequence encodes CASSQEDSSGANVLTF.

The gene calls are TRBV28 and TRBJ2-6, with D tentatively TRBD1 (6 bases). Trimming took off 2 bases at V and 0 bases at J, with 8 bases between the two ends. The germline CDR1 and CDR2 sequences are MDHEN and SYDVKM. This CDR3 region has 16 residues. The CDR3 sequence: CASSLDRSSGANVLTF. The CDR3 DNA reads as TGTGCCAGCAGTTTAGACAGGAGCTCTGGGGCCAACGTCCTGACTTTC.

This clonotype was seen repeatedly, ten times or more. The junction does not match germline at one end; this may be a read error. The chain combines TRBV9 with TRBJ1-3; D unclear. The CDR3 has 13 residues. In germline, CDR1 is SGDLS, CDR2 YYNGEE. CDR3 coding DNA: TGTGCCAGCAGCTCCTCCAGTGGACACACCATATATTTT. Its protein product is CASSSSSGHTIYF.

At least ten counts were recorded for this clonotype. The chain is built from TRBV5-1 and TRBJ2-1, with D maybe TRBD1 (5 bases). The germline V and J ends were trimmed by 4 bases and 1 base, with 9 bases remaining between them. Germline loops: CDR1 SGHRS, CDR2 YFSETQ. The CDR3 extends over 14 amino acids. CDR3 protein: CASSPDNSYNEQFF. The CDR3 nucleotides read TGCGCCAGCAGCCCGGACAATTCCTACAATGAGCAGTTCTTC.

This CDR3 is CASSQAPGGQETQYF. The CDR3 region has the DNA TGTGCCAGCAGCCAAGCCCCGGGGGGTCAGGAGACCCAGTACTTC. The chain has TRBV3-1 and TRBJ2-5; 7 nucleotides match TRBD2. Unmatched junction bases numbered 7, after V lost 1 base and J lost 5 bases. Germline CDR1 and CDR2: LGHDT and YNNKEL (reference sequence). There are 15 residues in the CDR3.